The 16 T cell receptor beta chains reported below all come from one sample, sequenced in a study of OX40 agonist ivuxolimab in advanced cancers. Profiled with immunoSEQ multiplex PCR; TCRdb holds only in-frame clones, not every one. This table has 75,000 to 100,000 clones, around nine tenths appearing once. The material sequenced was CD4+ or CD8+ T cells sorted from blood, taken in a trial of the OX40 agonist ivuxolimab. The receptors were sampled from an adult with an advanced solid tumor such as melanoma, head and neck, liver or kidney cancer.

The J gene is TRBJ1-1, the V gene TRBV9; TRBD1 matches 7 bases. The J segment lost 4 bases and the V segment lost 3 bases, leaving 3 bases of the junction unmatched. The CDR3 totals 13 residues. The germline V gene encodes CDR1 SGDLS and CDR2 YYNGEE. CDR3 residues: CASSETGVTEAFF. The CDR3 DNA follows: TGTGCCAGCAGCGAAACAGGGGTCACTGAAGCTTTCTTT.

This chain joins TRBV28 and TRBJ1-5, with a possible D match to TRBD1 (5 bases). The V end was cut by 5 bases, the J end by 1 base, with 12 bases between. The CDR3 runs to 15 residues. Germline CDR1 and CDR2: MDHEN and SYDVKM. The CDR3 DNA is TGTGCCAGCAGTGCAGGGAGGAGAAGCAATCAGCCCCAGCATTTT. Its protein is CASSAGRRSNQPQHF. The full variable domain, completed using reference TRBV28 and TRBJ1-5, is DVKVTQSSRYLVKRTGEKVFLECVQDMDHENMFWYRQDPGLGLRLIYFSYDVKMKEKGDIPEGYSVSREKKERFSLILESASTNQTSMYLCASSAGRRSNQPQHFGDGTRLSIL.

The chain has TRBV11-2 and TRBJ1-3; D gene ambiguous. This CDR3 contains 14 residues. With 1 base removed from V and 2 bases from J, the gap between germline ends came to 6 bases. Germline CDR1 and CDR2: SGHAT and FQNNGV. CDR3 amino acids: CASSLVGAGNTIYF. The CDR3 coding sequence is TGTGCCAGCAGCTTAGTTGGCGCTGGAAACACCATATATTTT.

V is TRBV7-3 and J is TRBJ2-3; tentatively, D is TRBD2 (5 bases). This CDR3 is built from 14 residues. V lost 0 bases, J lost 7 bases, and 11 bases lay in between. Germline V lookup: CDR1 SGHTA, CDR2 FQGTGA. CDR3 region: CASSLTGSLNTQYF. The CDR3 DNA sequence: TGTGCCAGCAGCTTAACAGGGAGCTTGAATACGCAGTATTTT.

The rearrangement joins TRBV2 to TRBJ1-1, with 10 bases lining up with TRBD1. Trimming at V came to 6 bases and at J to 4 bases, leaving 5 bases not matched to a gene. Germline V gives CDR1 SNHLY, CDR2 FYNNEI. This CDR3 has 14 amino acids. CDR3 DNA sequence: TGTGCCAGCAGAGGGGACAGGGGCCCCACTGAAGCTTTCTTT. This codes for CASRGDRGPTEAFF.

This chain uses TRBV30 with TRBJ1-4, with D uncertain. CDR3 length equals 15 residues. The V end lost 2 bases, the J end lost 1 base, and 11 bases lay between the germline ends. Germline-derived CDR1 and CDR2 are GTSNPN and SVGIG (reference sequence). The CDR3 DNA reads as TGTGCCTGGAGTAGGCAGCCAGGAACTAATGAAAAACTGTTTTTT. This gives the protein CAWSRQPGTNEKLFF.

This clone was observed once. The gene calls are TRBV6-1 and TRBJ2-1, with TRBD2 matching 9 bases. The CDR3 sequence is 16 residues long. The trim removed 2 bases at V and 2 bases at J, leaving 4 bases unmatched. CDR1 and CDR2 from the germline V gene are MNHNS and SASEGT. In nucleotides, the CDR3 is TGTGCCAGCAGTGAACCGACTAGCGGAGCCTACAATGAGCAGTTCTTC. This gives the protein CASSEPTSGAYNEQFF.

The chain joins TRBV11-2 to TRBJ2-5, with D possibly TRBD1 on 6 matching bases. Germline V gene data show CDR1 as SGHAT and CDR2 as FQNNGV. V lost 5 bases to trimming and J lost 5 bases, with 6 bases between them. This CDR3 contains 11 residues. The CDR3 loop is CASSQGETQYF. The CDR3, as DNA: TGTGCCAGCAGCCAGGGGGAGACCCAGTACTTC.

The chain recombines TRBV25-1 with TRBJ2-1, with 14 bases aligning to TRBD2. Germline CDR1 reads MGHDK; CDR2 reads SYGVNS. CDR3 length equals 17 residues. Trimming cost V 3 bases and J 7 bases; bases outside gene matches: 8. The CDR3 here is CASSEGGLAGADNEQFF. The CDR3 nucleotides read TGTGCCAGCAGTGAGGGGGGACTAGCGGGAGCGGATAATGAGCAGTTCTTC.

The table lists this clone with a count of one. J is TRBJ2-2 and V is TRBV9; D remains unclear. Per the germline V gene, CDR1 is SGDLS and CDR2 is YYNGEE. This CDR3 is built from 16 residues. Trimming pared 0 bases from V and 1 base from J, leaving 10 bases between. The chain's CDR3 is CASSVDPTGNTGELFF. The CDR3 coding sequence is TGTGCCAGCAGCGTAGACCCGACCGGGAACACCGGGGAGCTGTTTTTT. Filled out from reference TRBV9 and TRBJ2-2, the complete variable domain reads DSGVTQTPKHLITATGQRVTLRCSPRSGDLSVYWYQQSLDQGLQFLIQYYNGEERAKGNILERFSAQQFPDLHSELNLSSLELGDSALYFCASSVDPTGNTGELFFGEGSRLTVL.

The CDR3 nucleotides read TGTGCCAGCAGCTTAGACAGGAGCTCCTACGAGCAGTACTTC. Encoded protein: CASSLDRSSYEQYF. The rearrangement links TRBV7-2 to TRBJ2-7; possibly TRBD1 for D (5 bases). The V and J ends lost 1 base and 0 bases respectively, with 7 bases between them. CDR3 length: 14 residues. Germline V lookup: CDR1 SGHTA, CDR2 FQGNSA.

This sequence joins TRBV25-1 and TRBJ1-5, with D perhaps TRBD1 (6 bases). The CDR3 consists of 14 residues. CDR1 is MGHDK and CDR2 is SYGVNS in the germline V gene. Between the trimmed V and J ends, which lost 2 bases and 7 bases, there was a span of 12 bases. DNA for the CDR3: TGTGCCAGCAGTGAAGCGGGAACAGGGCAGCCCCAGCATTTT. The encoded protein is CASSEAGTGQPQHF.

The DNA of the CDR3 is TGTGCCAGCAGTTACTCGGGTCTAGCTGGCGTGGGCGAGCAGTACTTC. Amino acids: CASSYSGLAGVGEQYF. The chain joins TRBV6-5 to TRBJ2-7, with a tentative D call TRBD2 (5 bases). V was trimmed by 0 bases and J by 6 bases, leaving 18 bases between them. In germline, CDR1 is MNHEY, CDR2 SVGAGI. There are 16 residues in the CDR3.

This chain joins TRBV7-2 and TRBJ2-6, with D possibly being TRBD1 or TRBD2 (6 bases each). CDR3 length: 16 residues. V shed 6 bases and J shed 1 base, with 13 bases lying between them. CDR1 is SGHTA, CDR2 FQGNSA, per germline. The CDR3 nucleotides are TGTGCCAGCAGGTACGGGGGCTCGTCTGGGGCCAACGTCCTGACTTTC. This translates into CASRYGGSSGANVLTF.

The gene calls are TRBV5-1 and TRBJ1-1; TRBD1 aligns across 7 bases. CDR1 is SGHRS and CDR2 is YFSETQ in the germline V gene. The length of the CDR3 is 14 residues. With 3 bases clipped from V and 4 bases from J, the junction kept 6 bases outside the gene matches. The CDR3 nucleotides read TGCGCCAGCAGCTCGACAGGGAGGGCCACTGAAGCTTTCTTT. It specifies CASSSTGRATEAFF.

This clone was detected a few times. The V gene is TRBV7-9, the J gene TRBJ1-1, with TRBD1 matching 8 bases. In germline, CDR1 is SEHNR, CDR2 FQNEAQ (reference sequence). The CDR3 covers 14 residues. The V segment lost 2 bases and the J segment 5 bases; nucleotides outside the gene matches: 4. This CDR3 reads CASSLRQGKTEAFF. The DNA for the CDR3 is TGTGCCAGCAGCTTAAGACAGGGGAAGACTGAAGCTTTCTTT.